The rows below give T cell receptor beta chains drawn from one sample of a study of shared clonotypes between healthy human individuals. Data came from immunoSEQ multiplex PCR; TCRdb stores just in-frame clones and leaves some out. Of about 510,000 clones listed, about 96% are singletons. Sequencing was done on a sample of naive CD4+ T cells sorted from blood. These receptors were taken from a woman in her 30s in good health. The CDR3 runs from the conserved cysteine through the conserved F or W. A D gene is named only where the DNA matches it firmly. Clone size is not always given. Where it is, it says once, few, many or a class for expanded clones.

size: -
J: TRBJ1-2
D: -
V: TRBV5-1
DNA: TGCGCCAGCAGCCCCTACACGGGACGGGACTACACCTTC
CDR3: CASSPYTGRDYTF

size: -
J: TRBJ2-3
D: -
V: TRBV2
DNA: TGTGCCAGCAGTGCCGACACGGGCACAGATACGCAGTATTTT
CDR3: CASSADTGTDTQYF

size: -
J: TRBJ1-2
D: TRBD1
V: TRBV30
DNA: TGTGCCTGGAGCCGAGGGGGCCATTATGGCTACACCTTC
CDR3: CAWSRGGHYGYTF

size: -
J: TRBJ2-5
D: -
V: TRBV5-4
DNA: TGTGCCAGCAGGACTTCGCGGCAACAAGAGACCCAGTACTTC
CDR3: CASRTSRQQETQYF

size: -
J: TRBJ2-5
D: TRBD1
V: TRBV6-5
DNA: TGTGCCAGCAGTTTTTTACAGGGGGCACTGCAAGAGACCCAGTACTTC
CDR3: CASSFLQGALQETQYF

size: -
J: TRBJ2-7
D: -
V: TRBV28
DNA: TGTGCCACCGGGACCTCTACTACCTACGAGCAGTACTTC
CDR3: CATGTSTTYEQYF

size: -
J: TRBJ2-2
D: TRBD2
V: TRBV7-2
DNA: TGTGCCAGCGGGAGGGCGGTCACCGGGGAGCTGTTTTTT
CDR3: CASGRAVTGELFF

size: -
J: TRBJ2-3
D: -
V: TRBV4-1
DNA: TGCGCCAGCAGCCTACTGGGCGGTGGCACAGATACGCAGTATTTT
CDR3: CASSLLGGGTDTQYF

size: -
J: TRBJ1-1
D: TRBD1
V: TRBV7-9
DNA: TGTGCCAGCAGCTTAGCGCACAGGGGCGCTGAAGCTTTCTTT
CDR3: CASSLAHRGAEAFF

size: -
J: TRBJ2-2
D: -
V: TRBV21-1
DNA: TGTGCCAGCGGGAAAACTAGCGTCAACACCGGGGAGCTGTTTTTT
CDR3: CASGKTSVNTGELFF

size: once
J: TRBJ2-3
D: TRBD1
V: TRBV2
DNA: TGTGCCAGCAATCGGGACAGGGGGAGCACAGATACGCAGTATTTT
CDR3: CASNRDRGSTDTQYF

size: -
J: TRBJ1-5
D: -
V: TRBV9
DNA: TGTGCCAGCAGCGCTGAGCAGGGTGGGGACCAGCATTTT
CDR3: CASSAEQGGDQHF

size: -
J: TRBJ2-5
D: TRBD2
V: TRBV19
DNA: TGTGCCAGTAGTAACAGCGGGAAGCAGTACTTC
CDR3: CASSNSGKQYF

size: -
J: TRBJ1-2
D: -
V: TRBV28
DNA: TGTGCCAGCAGTGGTCACTGGATGGGCGGCTACACCTTC
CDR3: CASSGHWMGGYTF

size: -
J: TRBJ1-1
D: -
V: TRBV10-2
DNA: TGCGCCAGCAGCCTAACCGACAACACTGAAGCTTTCTTT
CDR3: CASSLTDNTEAFF

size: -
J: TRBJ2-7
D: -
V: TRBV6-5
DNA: TGTGCCAGCAGTTTCGGACGCCGCGACTACGAGCAGTACTTC
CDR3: CASSFGRRDYEQYF

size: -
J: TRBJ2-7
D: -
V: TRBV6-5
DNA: TGTGCCAGCAGTTACCACGGACGGGGGACCTACGAGCAGTACTTC
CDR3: CASSYHGRGTYEQYF

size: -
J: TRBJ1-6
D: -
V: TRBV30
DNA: TGTGCCTGGAGGGGGACAACTAATTCACCCCTCCACTTT
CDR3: CAWRGTTNSPLHF

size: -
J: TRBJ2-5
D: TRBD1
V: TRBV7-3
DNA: TGTGCCAGCAGCTTAATGACAGGGGGGGAAGAGACCCAGTACTTC
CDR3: CASSLMTGGEETQYF

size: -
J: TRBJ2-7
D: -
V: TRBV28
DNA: TGTGCCAGCAGCACCGGGCCTCGCTCCTACGAGCAGTACTTC
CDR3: CASSTGPRSYEQYF